Below are 17 T cell receptor beta chains sequenced from a single sample in a study of blood T cell repertoires in COVID-19 (dated by TCRdb to about 2020). The library was prepared using the immunoSEQ multiplex PCR assay. TCRdb took this table from immuneACCESS and kept in-frame rearrangements with V and J called. Such tables lack part of the clones; where checked against another copy, unresolved V genes explain under half of the gap, and the rest is unexplained. This sample gives roughly 52,000 clones in total; 70% to 85% of them show up just once. 9.5% to 13% of the sample comes from the top ten. Specimen: peripheral blood. The source is a man aged 80 or over with COVID-19, enrolled during active disease.

This rearrangement joins TRBV30 to TRBJ1-5; 12 nucleotides line up with TRBD1. With 5 bases clipped from V and 6 bases from J, the junction kept 5 bases outside the gene matches. The CDR3 sequence is 14 residues long. Germline CDR1 reads GTSNPN; CDR2 reads SVGIG (reference sequence). The CDR3 is CAWGGTGGSQPQHF. In DNA, the CDR3 is TGTGCCTGGGGCGGGACAGGGGGCAGTCAGCCCCAGCATTTT.

J is TRBJ1-2 and V is TRBV3-1 (or the pseudogene TRBV3-2), with 8 nucleotides matching TRBD1. With 4 bases clipped from V and 7 bases from J, the junction kept 5 bases outside the gene matches. Germline CDR1 and CDR2: LGHDT and YNNKEL (reference sequence). The CDR3 contains 13 residues. Here the CDR3 reads CASSLVTGGGYTF. DNA of the CDR3: TGTGCCAGCAGCCTGGTAACAGGGGGTGGCTACACCTTC.

This chain uses TRBV5-8 with TRBJ1-2, with TRBD1 as a possible D gene (5 bases). Trimming shortened V by 2 bases and J by 10 bases, and 12 bases separated the two germline ends. This CDR3 contains 12 residues. The germline gives CDR1 SGHTS, CDR2 YDEGEE. CDR3 in DNA: TGTGCCAGCAGCTTCCGGACACACTTCTACACCTTC. Protein product: CASSFRTHFYTF.

The V gene is TRBV24-1, the J gene TRBJ1-1; 9 nucleotides align to TRBD1. V gave up 5 bases and J gave up 7 bases; unmatched junction bases: 7. CDR1 KGHDR and CDR2 SFDVKD come from the germline V gene. The CDR3 sequence is 14 residues long. The CDR3 DNA reads TGTGCCACCAGTGCCGGGACAGGGTACGGTGAAGCTTTCTTT. This codes for CATSAGTGYGEAFF.

The genes are TRBV4-1 and TRBJ2-7; 8 bases fit TRBD2. The CDR3 has 15 residues. In germline, CDR1 is MGHRA, CDR2 YSYEKL. V lost 0 bases and J lost 4; bases outside the gene matches: 5. Written as DNA, the CDR3 is TGCGCCAGCAGCCAAGATCGGGGGGGGCCGTACGAGCAGTACTTC. This sequence encodes CASSQDRGGPYEQYF.

This clone came up once. The chain uses TRBV5-6 and TRBJ1-2; unclear D gene. V was cut by 0 bases and J by 12 bases, with 15 bases left in between. This CDR3 is built from 13 residues. The germline V gene has CDR1 SGHDT and CDR2 YYEEEE. This chain's CDR3 is CASSLVVGSEHTF. The CDR3 DNA follows: TGTGCCAGCAGCTTGGTAGTAGGGAGTGAACACACCTTC.

The V gene is TRBV4-3, the J gene TRBJ1-4; 10 bases fit TRBD1. The V segment lost 0 bases and the J segment 7 bases; nucleotides outside the gene matches: 11. This CDR3 is 18 amino acids long. CDR1 is LGHNA, CDR2 YSLEER, per germline. Written as DNA, the CDR3 is TGCGCCAGCAGCCAAGATGTACTGGACAGGGGGGCTGGTGAAAAACTGTTTTTT. The encoded protein is CASSQDVLDRGAGEKLFF.

This chain links TRBV21-1 with TRBJ2-3; the DNA was not compared with TRBD2, the D call given in the table. TRBV21-1 is a recognized pseudogene. This CDR3 contains 12 residues. Here the CDR3 reads CAKRGGTDTQYF. CDR3 sequence (DNA): TGTGCGAAGCGGGGGGGCACAGATACGCAGTATTTT.

This chain joins TRBV12-3 or TRBV12-4 and TRBJ1-1, with D possibly TRBD1 on 5 matching bases. V was cut by 3 bases and J by 4 bases, with 9 bases left in between. The CDR3 runs 13 residues. DNA of the CDR3: TGTGCCAGCAGTTTTAGGGGAATCACTGAAGCTTTCTTT. This sequence encodes CASSFRGITEAFF.

This chain uses TRBV4-3 with TRBJ1-6; TRBD1 might be the D (5 bases). V lost 0 bases, J lost 5 bases, and 8 bases lay in between. The CDR3 runs to 15 residues. Germline V gene sequence: CDR1 LGHNA, CDR2 YSLEER. The CDR3 bases are TGCGCCAGCAGCCAAGAGCAGGGCGATAATTCACCCCTCCACTTT. Its protein is CASSQEQGDNSPLHF.

The V gene is TRBV10-3, the J gene TRBJ1-1, with D uncertain. CDR1 is ENHRY and CDR2 is SYGVKD in the germline V gene. Trimming took 1 base from V and 6 from J, leaving 12 bases between them. The CDR3 covers 14 residues. This chain's CDR3 is CAISELVGEPEAFF. The CDR3 DNA follows: TGTGCCATCAGTGAGTTAGTCGGGGAGCCTGAAGCTTTCTTT.

The chain is built from TRBV10-3 and TRBJ2-5, with 16 bases that match TRBD2. In germline, CDR1 is ENHRY, CDR2 SYGVKD. The CDR3 totals 16 residues. The V gene end was trimmed by 7 bases and the J gene end by 4 bases; junction bases not matched to a gene: 6. The CDR3 region is CAIKGTSGGARETQYF. The CDR3 nucleotides read TGTGCCATCAAGGGGACTAGCGGGGGGGCAAGAGAGACCCAGTACTTC.

The rearrangement links TRBV9 to TRBJ2-2; TRBD1 matches at 7 bases. This CDR3 comprises 14 residues. With V trimmed by 10 bases and J by 4 bases, 10 bases remained unmatched. Germline assignment: CDR1 SGDLS and CDR2 YYNGEE. CDR3 residues: CAVKTGIGTGELFF. DNA for the CDR3: TGTGCCGTGAAGACAGGGATTGGCACCGGGGAGCTGTTTTTT.

This sequence joins TRBV5-3 and TRBJ2-3; TRBD1 matches 10 bases. TRBV5-3 is an open reading frame whose function is uncertain. V shed 4 bases, J shed 2 bases, and the junction held 10 bases outside the gene matches. The CDR3 contains 17 residues. Here the CDR3 DNA reads TGTGCCAGAAGCATCTTTCGACAGGGGGCGAACACAGATACGCAGTATTTT. Its protein product is CARSIFRQGANTDTQYF.

This clone occurred once. The gene calls are TRBV14 and TRBJ1-1; TRBD1 might be the D (5 bases). CDR3 length: 15 amino acids. Germline V lookup: CDR1 SGHDN, CDR2 FVKESK. With 4 bases removed from V and 0 bases from J, the gap between germline ends came to 12 bases. CDR3 amino acids: CASSPLGRMNTEAFF. DNA of the CDR3: TGTGCCAGCAGCCCCCTGGGGCGGATGAACACTGAAGCTTTCTTT. The entire variable domain, with the rest obtained from reference TRBV14 and TRBJ1-1, is as follows: EAGVTQFPSHSVIEKGQTVTLRCDPISGHDNLYWYRRVMGKEIKFLLHFVKESKQDESGMPNNRFLAERTGGTYSTLKVQPAELEDSGVYFCASSPLGRMNTEAFFGQGTRLTVV.

The gene calls are TRBV7-9 and TRBJ1-4; 8 nucleotides match TRBD1. Germline V gives CDR1 SEHNR, CDR2 FQNEAQ (reference sequence). The CDR3 is made up of 15 amino acids. The V and J ends lost 4 bases and 8 bases, in that order; junction bases with no gene match: 9. The CDR3 DNA reads as TGTGCCAGCAGCTCCACACAGGGGGTTCAGGAAAAACTGTTTTTT. Translating it yields CASSSTQGVQEKLFF.

The chain employs TRBV12-2 and TRBJ2-2; the D segment call TRBD2 is taken from the table without a DNA check. TRBV12-2 is marked as a pseudogene. This CDR3 contains 17 residues. CDR3 coding DNA: TGTGCAAGTCGCTTCGTGGCGGGGGGCCGGTTCTCCGGGGAGCTGTTTTTT. This translates into CASRFVAGGRFSGELFF.